This TCR beta chain was identified during a study of blood T cell repertoires in COVID-19. Looking at the study overall: COVID-19 samples, acute and convalescent, were from the United States, Italy and Spain.

The CDR3 is 16 amino acids. V gave up 4 bases and J gave up 0 bases; unmatched junction bases: 9. Per germline, CDR1 SGHRS and CDR2 YFSETQ. The repertoire was sequenced with immunoSEQ multiplex PCR; TCRdb's copy has only in-frame clones and lacks some. This sample has hundreds of thousands of clones, with around 86% found just once. Sequences were obtained from peripheral blood. This sequence joins TRBV5-1 and TRBJ2-5; 7 bases are shared with TRBD1. This TCR derives from a man aged 55 to 70 who had recovered from COVID-19. CDR3 bases: TGCGCCAGCAGCGGAACGACAGGGAATTACCAAGAGACCCAGTACTTC. Protein product: CASSGTTGNYQETQYF. Full variable domain (missing parts from reference TRBV5-1 and TRBJ2-5): KAGVTQTPRYLIKTRGQQVTLSCSPISGHRSVSWYQQTPGQGLQFLFEYFSETQRNKGNFPGRFSGRQFSNSRSEMNVSTLELGDSALYLCASSGTTGNYQETQYFGPGTRLLVL.